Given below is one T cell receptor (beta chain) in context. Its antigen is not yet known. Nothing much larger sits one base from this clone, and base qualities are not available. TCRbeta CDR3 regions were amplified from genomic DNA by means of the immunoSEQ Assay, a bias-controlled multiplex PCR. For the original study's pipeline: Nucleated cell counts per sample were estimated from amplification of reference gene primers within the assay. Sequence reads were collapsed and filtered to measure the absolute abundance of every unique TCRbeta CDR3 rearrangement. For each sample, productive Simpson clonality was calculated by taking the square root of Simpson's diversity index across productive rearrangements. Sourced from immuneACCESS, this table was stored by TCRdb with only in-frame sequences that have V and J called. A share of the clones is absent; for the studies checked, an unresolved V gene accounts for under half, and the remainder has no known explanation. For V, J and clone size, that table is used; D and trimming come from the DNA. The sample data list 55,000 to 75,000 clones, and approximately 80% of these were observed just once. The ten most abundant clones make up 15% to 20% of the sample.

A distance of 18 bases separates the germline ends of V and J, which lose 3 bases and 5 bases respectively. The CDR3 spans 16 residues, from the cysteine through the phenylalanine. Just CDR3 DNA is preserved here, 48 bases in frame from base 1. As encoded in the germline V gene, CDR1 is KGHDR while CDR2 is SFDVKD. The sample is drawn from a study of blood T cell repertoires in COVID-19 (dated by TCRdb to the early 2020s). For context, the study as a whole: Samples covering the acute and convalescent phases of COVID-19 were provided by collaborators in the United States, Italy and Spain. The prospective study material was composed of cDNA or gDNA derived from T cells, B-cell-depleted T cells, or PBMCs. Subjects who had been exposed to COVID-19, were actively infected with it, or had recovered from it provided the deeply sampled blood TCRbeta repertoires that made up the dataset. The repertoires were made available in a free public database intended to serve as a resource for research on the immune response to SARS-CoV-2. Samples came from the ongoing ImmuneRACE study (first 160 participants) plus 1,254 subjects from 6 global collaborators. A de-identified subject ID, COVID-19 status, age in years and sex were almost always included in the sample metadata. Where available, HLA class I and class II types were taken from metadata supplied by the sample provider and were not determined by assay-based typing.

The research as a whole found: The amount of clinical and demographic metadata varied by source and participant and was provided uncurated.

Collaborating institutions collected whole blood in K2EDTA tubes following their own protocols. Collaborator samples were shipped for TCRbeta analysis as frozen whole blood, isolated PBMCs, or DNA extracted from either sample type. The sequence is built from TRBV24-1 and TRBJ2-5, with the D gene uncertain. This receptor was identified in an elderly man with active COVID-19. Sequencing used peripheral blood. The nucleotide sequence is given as TGTGCCACCAGTGATCCGTCTCGCAGTTTCGGGGAGACCCAGTACTTC. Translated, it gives CATSDPSRSFGETQYF.